This paragraph reports one T cell receptor beta chain. Its target antigen remains unknown. No much larger clone exists at a distance of one base, and base qualities are not known. The data derive from a study of long-term antiretroviral therapy in people with HIV (dated by TCRdb to 2022 to 2024). Looking at the study overall: The earliest samples were collected approximately a decade before the 2015 WHO recommendation for immediate ART, a period when ART was typically delayed until CD4 counts fell. This retrospective serial study examined whether starting ART and sustained HIV suppression were associated with changes in the composition and diversity of the TRB repertoire in peripheral blood. A total of under 250 cryopreserved PBMC samples came from approximately 30 adults with confirmed HIV infection and were collected serially over a mean of roughly six years (range 1-12). Of the roughly 30 participants with HIV, 10 to 11 were female. Test extractions of a monoclonal T-cell line alongside 30 or so polyclonal samples showed no cross-contamination during QIAcube processing.

Study-level results and caveats: Because cell numbers in pre-ART samples were limited, unsorted PBMC were profiled instead of sorted CD4+ and CD8+ T cells. HIV repertoires had narrower CDR3 length ranges than controls, and the network structure suggested an antigen-experienced repertoire that shifted only slightly toward naive after ART. Starting ART was linked to a significant rise in TRB diversity, yet even after long-term ART the diversity remained significantly lower than in transplant donor controls. Limited PBMC availability meant only the TCR beta chain was sequenced, without alpha chain pairing. The samples span the years 2004 to 2017, and the ART regimens used at that time may not be as effective as current regimens. Expanded TRB clones identified before ART initiation dominated the repertoire at all time points, although this dominance fluctuated and declined in many PLHIV after ART. No data were available on ART adherence, viral resistance or therapy changes, limiting inferences about post-ART repertoire changes.

The immunoSEQ hsTCRB v3.0 assay was used at survey level resolution to sequence the TRB variable region. TRB sequencing targeted a depth of roughly 35,000-50,000 T-cell genomes per sample. An Illumina MiSeq with a v3 150-cycle kit was used to sequence the pooled TRB libraries. In the paper's pipeline: Analysis of repertoires was carried out in R inside a reproducible Nextflow workflow spanning QC, data transformation and analysis. LymphoSeq2, an R package for exploring AIRR-Seq data, was used to implement the custom analyses. After excluding several samples that yielded fewer than 5000 total TRB sequences, approximately 170 HIV repertoires remained for analysis. Among the 180 to 200 retained HIV repertoires, 59 were collected before ART initiation and over 120 were collected after ART initiation. Repertoires were downsampled to 5000 TRB nucleotide sequences, with summary statistics averaged over 100 downsampling iterations. Only TRB sequences with CDR3 regions of at least seven amino acids were retained for analysis. A Shannon entropy-derived clonality score and the Gini coefficient were used to measure diversity. In the repertoire networks, any two of the top 5000 CDR3 amino acid sequences were connected whenever the two sequences differed by an edit distance of one. For TRB CDR3 amino acid sequences, GLIPH2 was used to predict antigen specificity groups and MHC restriction. Known CMV, EBV, HIV or tissue antigen associations were flagged by matching CDR3 amino acid sequences against VDJdb and McPAS-TCR. Pre-ART, post-ART and control groups were compared with Wilcoxon signed-rank tests and Holm-Bonferroni correction. Drawn from immuneACCESS, this table holds only the in-frame rearrangements with V and J called that TCRdb kept. Clones are partly lost; checked studies trace under half to an unresolved V gene and leave the rest unexplained. Clone size and V and J calls were adopted from that table, with D and trimming inferred from the DNA. Within this sample are 20,000 to 25,000 clones, with less than 85% of them counted one time only. The ten largest clones represent around 8.1% of the sample.

Clipping removes 2 bases from V and 8 bases from J, with 3 as the unmatched junction base count. CDR3 length: 14 amino acids, cysteine to phenylalanine. Only CDR3 DNA remains: 42 bases, in frame from the first base. The germline V gene yields SGHRS for CDR1 and YFSETQ for CDR2. Participants were included only if at least one PBMC sample before ART initiation and at least two post-ART samples were available. Treatment was received in the United States of America by all participants with HIV. Before DNA extraction, cryopreserved samples of roughly 0.95-10 million PBMC were thawed and washed. At the time of the earliest PBMC sample, participants with HIV were aged between about 20 and 60 years. PBMC samples were contributed by each participant from 1-4 timepoints before ART initiation and 2-8 timepoints after ART initiation, with a median of 7 samples. For every participant, serial HIV viral load, CD4+ T-cell count, ART history and demographic data were obtained. Genomic DNA was extracted from unsorted PBMC with a Qiagen kit on a QIAcube, with processing performed in batches of 12 samples.

The clonotype was recovered from a man aged 45 to 65 with HIV. The material sequenced was unsorted PBMCs, taken at the start of antiretroviral therapy. The chain was built from TRBV5-1 and TRBJ2-1; TRBD2 fits 11 bases in the junction. The CDR3 protein: CASSFSGGADEQFF. The nucleotide sequence reads as follows: TGCGCCAGCAGCTTTAGCGGGGGGGCCGATGAGCAGTTCTTC.